Presented here are 10 T cell receptor beta chains from one specimen sequenced in a study of blood T cell repertoires in COVID-19. TCRdb's table, derived via immunoSEQ multiplex PCR, lists solely in-frame clones and lacks some. Among fewer than 80,000 clones listed, about four fifths were seen once. Sequencing was done on a sample of peripheral blood. The receptors originated from a woman aged 80 or over with active or convalescent COVID-19.

The gene calls are TRBV28 and TRBJ1-5; D possibly corresponds to TRBD1 (6 bases). Germline CDR1 reads MDHEN; CDR2 reads SYDVKM. V lost 5 bases to trimming and J lost 0 bases, with 20 bases between them. CDR3 size: 18 residues. DNA for the CDR3: TGTGCCAGCAGTACAGGGCGGACGCCTAATTATAGCAATCAGCCCCAGCATTTT. This encodes CASSTGRTPNYSNQPQHF. The full variable domain, rest sourced from reference TRBV28 and TRBJ1-5, is DVKVTQSSRYLVKRTGEKVFLECVQDMDHENMFWYRQDPGLGLRLIYFSYDVKMKEKGDIPEGYSVSREKKERFSLILESASTNQTSMYLCASSTGRTPNYSNQPQHFGDGTRLSIL.

The chain's CDR3 is CASGLRGAGESTDTQYF. The CDR3 DNA is TGTGCTAGTGGTTTGCGTGGGGCGGGGGAAAGCACAGATACGCAGTATTTT. The chain is built from TRBV12-5 and TRBJ2-3; 7 bases match TRBD2. V lost 2 bases and J lost 0; bases outside the gene matches: 8. The CDR3 has 17 residues. In germline, CDR1 is LGHNT, CDR2 FRNRAP.

This chain links TRBV29-1 with TRBJ2-7, with D possibly being TRBD1 (6 bases). The CDR3 has 14 residues. The V gene's germline CDR1 is SQVTM and CDR2 ANQGSEA. Trimming removed 4 bases from V and 6 bases from J, with 19 bases in between. Here the CDR3 DNA reads TGCAGCGTTGTAATCGCTGGTTTAGGGGGCGAGCAGTACTTC. This gives the protein CSVVIAGLGGEQYF.

This clone appeared a few times. The chain uses TRBV19 and TRBJ1-2, with TRBD1 matching over 11 bases. The CDR3 length is 17 residues. The V gene's germline CDR1 is LNHDA and CDR2 SQIVND (reference sequence). With V trimmed by 6 bases and J by 2 bases, 11 bases remained unmatched. CDR3 sequence: CASSLFFRDRGNYGYTF. The CDR3 nucleotides read TGTGCCAGTAGCCTTTTTTTCCGGGACAGGGGGAACTATGGCTACACCTTC.

The V and J genes are TRBV10-3 and TRBJ2-7; 8 bases map to TRBD1. With V trimmed by 6 bases and J by 1 base, 14 bases remained unmatched. CDR1 is ENHRY and CDR2 is SYGVKD in the germline V gene. CDR3 length equals 17 residues. The CDR3 region is CAIRVGQGSSSSYEQYF. The CDR3 region has the DNA TGTGCCATCAGGGTTGGACAGGGTTCCTCCTCATCCTACGAGCAGTACTTC.

The chain combines TRBV5-1 with TRBJ2-5; TRBD1 matches at 10 bases. J was trimmed by 4 bases and V by 4 bases; bases with no gene match: 4. Germline CDR1 is SGHRS and CDR2 is YFSETQ. The CDR3 is 14 amino acids. The CDR3 is CASSAGTGVETQYF. The CDR3 region has the DNA TGCGCCAGCAGCGCCGGGACAGGGGTAGAGACCCAGTACTTC.

This clone was observed once. This chain uses TRBV9 with TRBJ2-1, with 10 bases matching TRBD2. Germline lookup yields CDR1 SGDLS and CDR2 YYNGEE. The V gene end was trimmed by 4 bases and the J gene end by 8 bases; junction bases not matched to a gene: 12. This CDR3 comprises 16 residues. The CDR3 DNA follows: TGTGCCAGCAGCATGTTTCCTAGCGGGGGAGGGTATGAGCAGTTCTTC. This encodes CASSMFPSGGGYEQFF. Together with reference TRBV9 and TRBJ2-1, the CDR3 gives the full variable domain: DSGVTQTPKHLITATGQRVTLRCSPRSGDLSVYWYQQSLDQGLQFLIQYYNGEERAKGNILERFSAQQFPDLHSELNLSSLELGDSALYFCASSMFPSGGGYEQFFGPGTRLTVL.

The chain couples TRBV28 to TRBJ1-2; a weak D match, TRBD1 (6 bases). This CDR3 has 15 amino acids. Germline-derived CDR1 and CDR2 are MDHEN and SYDVKM. V was clipped by 5 bases and J by 4 bases, with 17 bases between them. CDR3 sequence: CASSETGFLRYGYTF. The CDR3 DNA follows: TGTGCCAGCAGTGAGACAGGTTTTCTGCGCTATGGCTACACCTTC.

The CDR3 loop is CASSTGLGNTEAFF. The CDR3, as DNA: TGTGCCAGTAGTACGGGTTTGGGGAACACTGAAGCTTTCTTT. This chain links TRBV19 with TRBJ1-1; no reliable D call. Germline V CDR1 and CDR2: LNHDA, SQIVND (reference sequence). Trimming removed 4 bases at V and 1 base at J, with 10 bases between. The CDR3 is made up of 14 amino acids.

V gene TRBV27 combines with J gene TRBJ2-2; tentative D call: TRBD1 (5 bases). Germline V gene lookup returns CDR1 MNHEY and CDR2 SMNVEV (reference sequence). Trimming left V 3 bases short and J 3 bases short, with 11 bases between. The CDR3 has 15 amino acids. CDR3: CASSFQGPYTGELFF. CDR3 nucleotide sequence: TGTGCCAGCAGTTTCCAGGGCCCCTACACCGGGGAGCTGTTTTTT.